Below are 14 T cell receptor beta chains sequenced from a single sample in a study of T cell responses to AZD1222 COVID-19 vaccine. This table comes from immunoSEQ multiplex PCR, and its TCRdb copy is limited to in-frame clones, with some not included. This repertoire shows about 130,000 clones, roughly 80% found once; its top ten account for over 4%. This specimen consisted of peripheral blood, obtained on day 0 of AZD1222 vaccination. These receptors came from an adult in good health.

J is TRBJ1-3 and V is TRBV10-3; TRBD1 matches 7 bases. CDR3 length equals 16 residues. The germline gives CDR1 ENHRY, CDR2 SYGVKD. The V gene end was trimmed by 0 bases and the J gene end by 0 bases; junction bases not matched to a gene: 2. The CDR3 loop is CAISESGTASGNTIYF. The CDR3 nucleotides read TGTGCCATCAGTGAGTCTGGGACAGCCTCTGGAAACACCATATATTTT.

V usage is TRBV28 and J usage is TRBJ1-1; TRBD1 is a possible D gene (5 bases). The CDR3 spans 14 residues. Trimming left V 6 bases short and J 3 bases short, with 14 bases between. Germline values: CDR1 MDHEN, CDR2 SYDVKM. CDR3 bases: TGTGCCAGCAGCCGACAGTGGGAGGACACTGAAGCTTTCTTT. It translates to CASSRQWEDTEAFF. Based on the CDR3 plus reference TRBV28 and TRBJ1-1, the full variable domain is DVKVTQSSRYLVKRTGEKVFLECVQDMDHENMFWYRQDPGLGLRLIYFSYDVKMKEKGDIPEGYSVSREKKERFSLILESASTNQTSMYLCASSRQWEDTEAFFGQGTRLTVV.

As DNA, the CDR3 is TGTGCCAGCAGCCCCCGGCTCGGCAATCAGCCCCAGCATTTT. Translating gives CASSPRLGNQPQHF. The V call is TRBV3-1 (or the pseudogene TRBV3-2), the J call TRBJ1-5; D gene ambiguous. The CDR3 is 14 residues long. Deletions cut 4 bases from V and 2 bases from J, with 9 bases between. Germline CDR1 is LGHDT and CDR2 is YNNKEL (reference sequence).

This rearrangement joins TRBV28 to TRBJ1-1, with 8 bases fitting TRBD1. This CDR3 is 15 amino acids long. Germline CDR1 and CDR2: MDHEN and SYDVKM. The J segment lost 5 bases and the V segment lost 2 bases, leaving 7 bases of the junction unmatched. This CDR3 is CASSLPTDRATEAFF. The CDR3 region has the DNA TGTGCCAGCAGTTTACCTACGGACAGGGCGACTGAAGCTTTCTTT.

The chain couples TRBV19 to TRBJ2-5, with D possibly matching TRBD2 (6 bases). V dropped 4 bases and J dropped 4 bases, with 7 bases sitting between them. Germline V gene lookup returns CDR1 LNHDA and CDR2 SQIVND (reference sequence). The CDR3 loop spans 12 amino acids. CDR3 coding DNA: TGTGCCAGTAGTACGCGGGGAGAGACCCAGTACTTC. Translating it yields CASSTRGETQYF. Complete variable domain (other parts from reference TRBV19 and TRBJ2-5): DGGITQSPKYLFRKEGQNVTLSCEQNLNHDAMYWYRQDPGQGLRLIYYSQIVNDFQKGDIAEGYSVSREKKESFPLTVTSAQKNPTAFYLCASSTRGETQYFGPGTRLLVL.

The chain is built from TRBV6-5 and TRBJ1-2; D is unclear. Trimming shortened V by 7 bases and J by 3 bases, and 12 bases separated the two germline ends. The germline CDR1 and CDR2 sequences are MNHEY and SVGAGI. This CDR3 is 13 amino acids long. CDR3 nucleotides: TGTGCCAGCACCCCGGGAACACACTATGGCTACACCTTC. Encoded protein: CASTPGTHYGYTF.

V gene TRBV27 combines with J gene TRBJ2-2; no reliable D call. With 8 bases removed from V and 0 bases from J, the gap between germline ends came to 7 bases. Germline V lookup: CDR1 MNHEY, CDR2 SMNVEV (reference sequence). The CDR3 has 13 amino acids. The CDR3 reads CASCTANTGELFF. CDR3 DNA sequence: TGTGCCAGCTGCACAGCGAACACCGGGGAGCTGTTTTTT.

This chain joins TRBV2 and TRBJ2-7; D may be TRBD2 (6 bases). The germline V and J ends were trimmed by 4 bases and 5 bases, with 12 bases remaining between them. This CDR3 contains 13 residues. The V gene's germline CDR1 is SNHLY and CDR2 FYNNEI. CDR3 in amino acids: CASSAPTRDEQYF. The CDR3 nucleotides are TGTGCCAGCAGTGCCCCGACTAGAGACGAGCAGTACTTC. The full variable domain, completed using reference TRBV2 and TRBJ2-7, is EPEVTQTPSHQVTQMGQEVILRCVPISNHLYFYWYRQILGQKVEFLVSFYNNEISEKSEIFDDQFSVERPDGSNFTLKIRSTKLEDSAMYFCASSAPTRDEQYFGPGTRLTVT.

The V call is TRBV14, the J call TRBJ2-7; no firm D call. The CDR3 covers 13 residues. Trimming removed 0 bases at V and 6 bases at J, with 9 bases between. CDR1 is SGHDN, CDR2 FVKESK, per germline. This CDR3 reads CASSQDLRLEQYF. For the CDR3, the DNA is TGTGCCAGCAGCCAAGATCTGCGTCTCGAGCAGTACTTC.

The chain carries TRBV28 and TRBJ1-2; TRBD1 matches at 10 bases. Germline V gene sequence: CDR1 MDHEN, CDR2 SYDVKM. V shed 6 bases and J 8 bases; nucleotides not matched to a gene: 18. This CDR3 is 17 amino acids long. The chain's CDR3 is CASSPPLSRQGAGGYTF. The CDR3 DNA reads TGTGCCAGCAGCCCACCCCTATCCCGACAGGGGGCGGGGGGCTACACCTTC.

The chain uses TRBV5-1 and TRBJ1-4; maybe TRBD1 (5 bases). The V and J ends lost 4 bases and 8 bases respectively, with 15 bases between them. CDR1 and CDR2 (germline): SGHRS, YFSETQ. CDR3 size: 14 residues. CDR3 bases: TGCGCCAGCAGCCTGGGGCAGGGTTGGGAAAAACTGTTTTTT. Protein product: CASSLGQGWEKLFF.

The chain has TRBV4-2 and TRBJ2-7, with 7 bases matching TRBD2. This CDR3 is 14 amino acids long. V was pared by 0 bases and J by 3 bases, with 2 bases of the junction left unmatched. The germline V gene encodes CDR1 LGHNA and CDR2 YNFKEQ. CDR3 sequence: CASSQELAIYEQYF. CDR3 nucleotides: TGTGCCAGCAGCCAAGAACTAGCGATCTACGAGCAGTACTTC.

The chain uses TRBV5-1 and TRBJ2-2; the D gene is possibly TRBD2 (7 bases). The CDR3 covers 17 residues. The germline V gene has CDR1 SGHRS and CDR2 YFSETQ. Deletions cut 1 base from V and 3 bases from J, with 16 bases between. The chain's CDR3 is CASSLKGGTTYTGELFF. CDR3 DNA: TGCGCCAGCAGCTTGAAGGGGGGGACAACATACACCGGGGAGCTGTTTTTT.

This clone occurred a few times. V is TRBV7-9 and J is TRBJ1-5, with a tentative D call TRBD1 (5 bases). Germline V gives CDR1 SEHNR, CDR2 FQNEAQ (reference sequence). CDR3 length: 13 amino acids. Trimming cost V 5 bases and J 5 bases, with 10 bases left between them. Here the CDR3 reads CASSGGDYQPQHF. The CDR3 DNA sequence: TGTGCCAGCAGCGGAGGGGATTATCAGCCCCAGCATTTT.